This TCR beta chain was sequenced in a study of cytomegalovirus exposure and HLA in healthy donors. In regard to this clone: Its antigen remains unidentified.

Study-wide results and caveats: Overall, approximately 180 TCR beta chains were annotated as cytomegalovirus-associated. High sensitivity and specificity were reportedly achieved when the classifier diagnosed cytomegalovirus status. Certain sequence variants were highly shared and formed a cluster, and this cluster was likely a sequencing artifact.

60 Vbeta and 13 Jbeta primers were used in PCR. Some clones are missing from TCRdb's copy, which holds only in-frame ones; the method was immunoSEQ multiplex PCR. The top ten hold under 0.4% of the sample, which has around 170,000 clones, approximately 81% seen once. Germline assignment: CDR1 MDHEN and CDR2 SYDVKM. V lost 0 bases to trimming and J lost 1 base, with 3 bases between them. CDR3 length: 14 amino acids. The sample was PBMCs. The receptor comes from a boy aged 2-15 years in good health and CMV-seronegative. This rearrangement joins TRBV28 to TRBJ2-2; D gene uncertain. The CDR3: CASSLWRNTGELFF. In DNA form, the CDR3 reads TGTGCCAGCAGTTTATGGCGGAACACCGGGGAGCTGTTTTTT.